This T cell receptor (beta chain) was documented in a study of human T cells and chemical hapten exposure. General observations from the study: PT1 expanded TCR numbers rose with patch test score.

TCRdb re-called the RACE reads through MiXCR, storing one row per CDR3 protein. This sample has roughly 51,000 distinct CDR3 sequences, with around 10% found just once. Trimming removed 0 bases at V and 0 bases at J, with 9 bases between. There are 15 residues in the CDR3. Germline values: CDR1 DFQATT, CDR2 SNEGSKA (reference sequence). This clonotype showed up many times. Its antigen is unidentified. The time point was: pre-sensitization, week 0. Treatment defined: therapeutic diphenylcyclopropenone sensitization with weekly scalp DPC. Sequencing was performed on whole blood, taken in connection with sensitization to the hapten diphenylcyclopropenone (DPC). This chain joins TRBV20-1 and TRBJ2-1; tentatively, D is TRBD1 (5 bases). The TCR comes from a man in his forties or fifties with alopecia areata. Some clones in this sample may be carry-over from other donors' samples. The CDR3 DNA is TGCAGTGCTAGAGAAGGGGTAAGCTCCTACAATGAGCAGTTCTTC. As protein: CSAREGVSSYNEQFF.